Only one count was recorded for the clone carrying this TCR beta chain. Produced via immunoSEQ multiplex PCR; TCRdb's table is partial and in-frame only. In the table there are approximately 200,000 clones, about four fifths of which are singletons. The data originate from a study of blood T cell repertoires in COVID-19. Study overall: Sources were T cells, B-cell-depleted T cells, or PBMCs; the material itself was cDNA or gDNA.

Trimming removed 2 bases from V and 2 bases from J, with 12 bases in between. Germline loops: CDR1 SGHRS, CDR2 YFSETQ. This CDR3 is 15 amino acids long. Source material: PBMCs or T cells enriched from blood (not recorded which). The chain combines TRBV5-1 with TRBJ2-3, with a tentative D call TRBD2 (5 bases). This sequence originates from a man between 60 and 70 years old who had recovered from COVID-19. In DNA form, the CDR3 reads TGCGCCAGCAGCTTATCGGGGTATGTCACAGATACGCAGTATTTT. It specifies CASSLSGYVTDTQYF.